This TCR beta chain was profiled in a study of blood T cell repertoires in COVID-19. Study overall: PBMCs, B-cell-depleted T cells, or T cells provided the cDNA or gDNA that made up the material.

Trimming cost V 4 bases and J 5 bases, with 26 bases left between them. Germline values: CDR1 SEHNR, CDR2 FQNEAQ (reference sequence). This CDR3 is built from 19 residues. Method: immunoSEQ multiplex PCR; TCRdb's copy keeps in-frame clones and lacks some. The profile covers 180,000 or so clones, with approximately 89% appearing a single time and roughly 8.2% taken by the ten largest. The origin of this receptor is a woman aged 60-75 years with acute or convalescent COVID-19. The gene calls are TRBV7-9 and TRBJ1-4; possible D gene TRBD1, 6 bases. The sequencing sample was made of peripheral blood. As DNA, the CDR3 is TGTGCCAGCAGCTACCGAATAGGACAGTCCTTAATGCGGAATGAAAAACTGTTTTTT. Translating gives CASSYRIGQSLMRNEKLFF.